One and the same sample provided the 30 T cell receptor beta chains below, sequenced in a study of T-cell reconstitution after alpha-beta-depleted transplantation in children (TCRdb year 2016). The library came from PCR. Sequenced on an Illumina HiSeq 2500. TCR library preparation used molecular barcoding, with unique molecular identifiers applied to normalize quantification of the TCRbeta repertoire. TCRdb handled the public reads itself, with Q25 trimming in fastp and clone calling in MiXCR, and kept productive beta chains. Under each unique CDR3 protein, matching rows form one entry showing the most common genes and DNA. This sample gives approximately 230,000 distinct CDR3 sequences in total; 20% to 30% of them show up just once. The ten largest clones represent around 4.8% of the sample. Per the publication, the treatment or condition label means: allogeneic hematopoietic cell transplantation with graft depleted of TCRalphabeta T cells and CD19 B cells.

This sample comprised PBMCs, mostly from graft donor cells, obtained 360 days after TCRalphabeta/CD19-depleted stem cell transplant. All receptors come from a female patient between 2 and 10 years old who had a stem cell transplant for congenital amegakaryocytic thrombocytopenia, so the T cells may come from the graft donor.

This clonotype was seen a few times. The chain combines TRBV7-6 with TRBJ1-5; 9 bases match TRBD1. The CDR3 covers 19 residues. After removal of 1 base from V and 5 bases from J, the junction contained 15 bases not matched to a gene. The germline V gene encodes CDR1 SGHVS and CDR2 FNYEAQ. CDR3 nucleotide sequence: TGTGCCAGCAGCTTAGTTCCCTCTGGGACAGGGCTGTTCCATCAGCCCCAGCATTTT. It codes for CASSLVPSGTGLFHQPQHF.

A remark on this clonotype: With a much larger clone just one base away, this may be a read error. This chain uses TRBV2 with TRBJ2-2, with 15 bases aligning to TRBD2. The CDR3 length is 18 residues. The germline gives CDR1 SNHLY, CDR2 FYNNEI. The CDR3: CASSRTSGRAGGTGELSF. CDR3 sequence (DNA): TGTGCCAGCAGTCGGACTAGCGGGAGGGCCGGCGGTACCGGGGAGCTGTCTTTT.

The V gene is TRBV25-1, the J gene TRBJ1-1; 7 bases match TRBD1. Germline V gene sequence: CDR1 MGHDK, CDR2 SYGVNS. Trimming cost V 1 base and J 4 bases; bases outside gene matches: 9. The CDR3 length is 16 residues. DNA of the CDR3: TGTGCCAGCAGTGAATTTGAAGGGGGCTCTGCCACTGAAGCTTTCTTT. Amino acid sequence: CASSEFEGGSATEAFF.

This clonotype showed up just a few times. The chain is built from TRBV20-1 and TRBJ1-4; perhaps TRBD1 as D (6 bases). The V gene's germline CDR1 is DFQATT and CDR2 SNEGSKA (reference sequence). This CDR3 region has 16 residues. V was trimmed by 3 bases and J by 0 bases, leaving 14 bases between them. The CDR3 sequence is CSASPTYRATNEKLFF. The DNA for the CDR3 is TGCAGTGCTAGTCCGACCTACAGGGCAACTAATGAAAAACTGTTTTTT.

This clonotype was seen at least ten times. The chain's CDR3 is CSATQQGGTEAFF. The DNA for the CDR3 is TGCAGTGCTACCCAACAGGGGGGCACTGAAGCTTTCTTT. V and J are TRBV20-1 and TRBJ1-1; 8 nucleotides agree with TRBD1. Trimming cost V 4 bases and J 4 bases; bases outside gene matches: 5. CDR1 is DFQATT, CDR2 SNEGSKA, per germline (reference sequence). The CDR3 totals 13 residues.

There are a few counts of this clonotype. The chain employs TRBV15 and TRBJ1-2; maybe TRBD1 (5 bases). Germline lookup yields CDR1 LNHNV and CDR2 YYDKDF (reference sequence). This CDR3 spans 15 amino acids. Trimming took 0 bases from V and 7 from J, leaving 15 bases between them. The CDR3 is CATSRDGGQGFGYTF. For the CDR3, the DNA is TGTGCCACCAGCAGAGATGGTGGGCAGGGATTTGGCTACACCTTC.

This clonotype came up a few times. The rearrangement uses TRBV29-1 and TRBJ2-7; 8 bases fit TRBD2. The CDR3 is made up of 16 amino acids. J lost 2 bases, V lost 6 bases, and 15 bases had no gene match. Germline V CDR1 and CDR2: SQVTM, ANQGSEA. CDR3 nucleotide sequence: TGCAGCGTCAGAACCCCTCGGACTAGCTTCACCTACGAGCAGTACTTC. Translating gives CSVRTPRTSFTYEQYF.

This clonotype occurred a few times. The rearrangement joins TRBV12-3 or TRBV12-4 to TRBJ2-5, with D hard to call. V was trimmed by 6 bases and J by 0 bases, leaving 8 bases between them. This CDR3 is 13 amino acids long. CDR3 sequence (DNA): TGTGCCAGCAGCCTTTGGAACCAAGAGACCCAGTACTTC. Translating gives CASSLWNQETQYF.

The rearrangement uses TRBV9 and TRBJ2-3, with TRBD2 matching 10 bases. Trimming at V came to 5 bases and at J to 3 bases, leaving 9 bases not matched to a gene. Germline CDR1 reads SGDLS; CDR2 reads YYNGEE. The CDR3 runs to 16 residues. The CDR3 bases are TGTGCCAGCAGAGCAGCGGGGGGGCCGGTAACAGATACGCAGTATTTT. This translates into CASRAAGGPVTDTQYF.

V gene TRBV20-1 combines with J gene TRBJ1-1, with 9 bases lining up with TRBD1. From germline, CDR1 is DFQATT and CDR2 SNEGSKA (reference sequence). V shed 1 base and J 6 bases; nucleotides not matched to a gene: 6. The CDR3 is 14 residues long. The CDR3 reads CSARVLQGASEAFF. DNA for the CDR3: TGCAGTGCTAGAGTCCTACAGGGGGCCTCTGAAGCTTTCTTT.

The chain joins TRBV6-1 to TRBJ2-3; D ambiguous. The CDR3 loop spans 16 amino acids. Germline values: CDR1 MNHNS, CDR2 SASEGT. V lost 3 bases and J 4 bases, leaving 17 bases between the germline ends. CDR3 residues: CASSDPVWILADTQYF. The CDR3 DNA sequence: TGTGCCAGCAGTGACCCGGTTTGGATCCTGGCAGATACGCAGTATTTT.

Ten or more counts support this clonotype. The V and J genes are TRBV29-1 and TRBJ1-1; a weak D match, TRBD1 (5 bases). Per the germline V gene, CDR1 is SQVTM and CDR2 is ANQGSEA. The CDR3 contains 12 residues. Trimming took 6 bases from V and 10 from J, leaving 18 bases between them. The CDR3 bases are TGCAGCGTCGGCTCAGGGACTAATGCAGCTTTCTTT. It translates to CSVGSGTNAAFF.

In this sample, this clonotype turned up once. J is TRBJ2-7 and V is TRBV10-3, with 7 bases identical to TRBD2. With 6 bases clipped from V and 3 bases from J, the junction kept 11 bases outside the gene matches. From germline, CDR1 is ENHRY and CDR2 SYGVKD. This CDR3 has 15 residues. The CDR3, as DNA: TGTGCCATCAGGATGGGACTACAAGGGGACTACGAGCAGTACTTC. This encodes CAIRMGLQGDYEQYF.

This clonotype was seen at least ten times. V gene TRBV10-3 combines with J gene TRBJ2-7; 8 nucleotides line up with TRBD2. The CDR3 is 16 residues long. The J segment lost 1 base and the V segment lost 4 bases, leaving 9 bases of the junction unmatched. From germline, CDR1 is ENHRY and CDR2 SYGVKD. The CDR3 here is CAISGLTSEVSYEQYF. The CDR3 nucleotides are TGTGCCATCAGTGGGTTGACTAGCGAGGTTTCCTACGAGCAGTACTTC.

The rearrangement uses TRBV4-2 and TRBJ2-7; the match to TRBD1 covers 11 bases. The V gene's germline CDR1 is LGHNA and CDR2 YNFKEQ. Trimming cost V 0 bases and J 6 bases; bases outside gene matches: 4. The CDR3 consists of 15 residues. CDR3 DNA sequence: TGTGCCAGCAGCCAAGAGGACAGGGGGCTTGGCGAGCAGTACTTC. The encoded protein is CASSQEDRGLGEQYF.

This clonotype was seen ten or more times. V usage is TRBV5-5 and J usage is TRBJ2-1, with 11 bases that match TRBD2. The V gene end was trimmed by 4 bases and the J gene end by 4 bases; junction bases not matched to a gene: 7. Germline values: CDR1 SGHKS, CDR2 YYEKEE (reference sequence). This CDR3 spans 16 amino acids. CDR3 in amino acids: CASSLYLAGGYNEQFF. CDR3 in DNA: TGTGCCAGCAGCCTTTATCTAGCGGGGGGTTACAATGAGCAGTTCTTC. Drawing the rest from reference TRBV5-5 and TRBJ2-1, the complete variable domain is DAGVTQSPTHLIKTRGQQVTLRCSPISGHKSVSWYQQVLGQGPQFIFQYYEKEERGRGNFPDRFSARQFPNYSSELNVNALLLGDSALYLCASSLYLAGGYNEQFFGPGTRLTVL.

The chain recombines TRBV7-3 with TRBJ2-1, with a weak D call TRBD1 (6 bases). Germline V gene lookup returns CDR1 SGHTA and CDR2 FQGTGA. There are 14 residues in the CDR3. V was shortened by 5 bases and J by 5 bases, with 13 bases between the two germline ends. The CDR3 loop is CASSLRGLNNEQFF. The CDR3, as DNA: TGTGCCAGCAGCCTTAGGGGGTTAAACAATGAGCAGTTCTTC. Supplemented by reference TRBV7-3 and TRBJ2-1, the full variable domain reads GAGVSQTPSNKVTEKGKYVELRCDPISGHTALYWYRQSLGQGPEFLIYFQGTGAADDSGLPNDRFFAVRPEGSVSTLKIQRTERGDSAVYLCASSLRGLNNEQFFGPGTRLTVL.

In its sample, this clonotype was seen many times. DNA for the CDR3: TGTGCCAGCAGCACCCATTTTCCGGGGGCGCTCGGAAACACCATATATTTT. This codes for CASSTHFPGALGNTIYF. The chain couples TRBV6-2 or TRBV6-3 to TRBJ1-3; D might be TRBD1 (6 bases). Germline V gives CDR1 MNHEY, CDR2 SVGEGT. This CDR3 contains 17 residues. V was shortened by 6 bases and J by 4 bases, with 22 bases between the two germline ends.

In DNA, the CDR3 is TGTGTTTCACGGTCGAACACTGAAGCTTTCTTT. Translation gives CVSRSNTEAFF. The chain is built from TRBV28 and TRBJ1-1, with unresolved D. CDR1 and CDR2 from the germline V gene are MDHEN and SYDVKM. This CDR3 contains 11 residues.

This clonotype has only a few counts. The chain recombines TRBV6-2 or TRBV6-3 with TRBJ2-6; D remains unclear. Germline V gene lookup returns CDR1 MNHEY and CDR2 SVGEGT. V was pared by 2 bases and J by 2 bases, with 7 bases between. The CDR3 contains 15 residues. Written as DNA, the CDR3 is TGTGCCAGCAGTTACAGGGTGGCTGGGGCCAACGTCCTGACTTTC. This sequence encodes CASSYRVAGANVLTF.

The chain employs TRBV12-3 or TRBV12-4 and TRBJ1-1; TRBD1 agrees at 9 bases. Losses at the gene ends were 5 bases for V and 6 bases for J; bases not matched to a gene: 4. This CDR3 spans 13 amino acids. CDR3 in DNA: TGTGCCAGCAGTCTGGACAGGGGAGCTGAAGCTTTCTTT. Protein sequence: CASSLDRGAEAFF.

The chain combines TRBV3-1 with TRBJ2-1; the match to TRBD2 covers 8 bases. Germline trimming cut 2 bases from V and 4 bases from J; bases unmatched to any gene: 7. Germline CDR1 and CDR2: LGHDT and YNNKEL (reference sequence). The CDR3 consists of 16 residues. The CDR3 sequence is CASSQPRASGYNEQFF. CDR3 nucleotides: TGTGCCAGCAGCCAACCTCGAGCTAGCGGGTACAATGAGCAGTTCTTC.

This chain connects TRBV7-9 to TRBJ2-2; D not resolved. Between the trimmed V and J ends, which lost 2 bases and 2 bases, there was a span of 12 bases. Germline V gives CDR1 SEHNR, CDR2 FQNEAQ (reference sequence). The CDR3 runs to 16 residues. Here the CDR3 reads CASSLLRSKNTGELFF. As DNA, the CDR3 is TGTGCCAGCAGCTTATTGAGAAGTAAAAACACCGGGGAGCTGTTTTTT.

In this sample, this clonotype turned up a few times. The V call is TRBV7-2, the J call TRBJ1-2, with D possibly matching TRBD1 (6 bases). The CDR3 has 15 residues. V was cut by 1 base and J by 1 base, with 10 bases left in between. Germline V gene lookup returns CDR1 SGHTA and CDR2 FQGNSA. The CDR3 DNA reads TGTGCCAGCAGCTTAGAAGGACAGTATAACTATGGCTACACCTTC. Translating gives CASSLEGQYNYGYTF.

This clonotype came up a few times. This chain uses TRBV6-1 with TRBJ2-5; D is unclear. Germline assignment: CDR1 MNHNS and CDR2 SASEGT. Trimming took 0 bases from V and 0 from J, leaving 14 bases between them. The CDR3 has 17 amino acids. The CDR3 region has the DNA TGTGCCAGCAGTGAAGCAAGGGTTCATACGTACCAAGAGACCCAGTACTTC. Amino acids: CASSEARVHTYQETQYF.

This chain connects TRBV21-1 to TRBJ1-2; the D segment call TRBD1 is taken from the table without a DNA check. TRBV21-1 is deemed a pseudogene. This CDR3 has 12 residues. CDR3 sequence reads: CASGAQGDGYTF. CDR3 DNA: TGTGCCAGTGGGGCACAGGGAGATGGCTACACCTTC.

This clonotype was recorded many times. The chain carries TRBV19 and TRBJ2-5; possibly TRBD2 for D (6 bases). V lost 4 bases and J lost 2, with 8 bases in between. Germline CDR1 reads LNHDA; CDR2 reads SQIVND (reference sequence). This CDR3 region has 13 residues. The CDR3 nucleotides are TGTGCCAGTAGTACCGGGGGACAAGAGACCCAGTACTTC. Its translation is CASSTGGQETQYF.

This sequence joins TRBV29-1 and TRBJ2-1, with 7 bases identical to TRBD2. V was pared by 2 bases and J by 2 bases, with 6 bases of the junction left unmatched. Germline CDR1 SQVTM, CDR2 ANQGSEA. The CDR3 consists of 15 residues. CDR3 residues: CSVESGLVPYNEQFF. DNA for the CDR3: TGCAGCGTTGAATCTGGACTAGTGCCCTACAATGAGCAGTTCTTC.

This clonotype turned up a few times. The chain joins TRBV10-3 to TRBJ2-3; D uncertain. The V and J ends lost 0 bases and 1 base respectively, with 5 bases between them. CDR1 is ENHRY and CDR2 is SYGVKD in the germline V gene. The CDR3 has 14 residues. The CDR3 DNA follows: TGTGCCATCAGTGAGTCGGCGGGCACAGATACGCAGTATTTT. Its protein is CAISESAGTDTQYF.

A few counts support this clonotype. This chain connects TRBV4-2 to TRBJ2-1, with 12 bases fitting TRBD2. Losses at the gene ends were 2 bases for V and 6 bases for J; bases not matched to a gene: 2. The germline V gene encodes CDR1 LGHNA and CDR2 YNFKEQ. The CDR3 runs 15 residues. CDR3 DNA sequence: TGTGCCAGCAGCCAACTAGCGGGAGGGATCAATGAGCAGTTCTTC. Translated, it gives CASSQLAGGINEQFF.